The clone carrying this T cell receptor beta chain was observed many times. Its antigen is not known. The sample is drawn from a study of HIV-infected patients and healthy controls. As for the study in general: In most of the 16 patients, CD4 counts climbed slightly after three months but remained subnormal.

J lost 3 bases, V lost 4 bases, and 13 bases had no gene match. Germline values: CDR1 SNHLY, CDR2 FYNNEI. This CDR3 region has 18 residues. cDNA was made from about 480 ng RNA using alpha and beta constant primers. Separate chain-specific third strand synthesis with multiplexing indices produced the alpha and beta libraries. TCRdb reanalysed the 5' RACE reads using MiXCR and keeps one entry per CDR3 protein. This sample carries about 14,000 distinct CDR3 sequences, more than 10% of them seen once, and the ten largest clones take approximately 40%. Study results and limitations: Untreated HIV+ repertoires had roughly threefold fewer distinct CDR3s and lower Shannon diversity than healthy controls. Compared with controls, mean Gini indices were significantly raised in HIV-infected repertoires, possibly indicating oligoclonality. HLA types of the donors remained undetermined.

Roughly three months, about 14 weeks, into antiretroviral therapy, follow-up blood was collected. Whole blood was used without fractionation, so all unsorted peripheral T cells were included. The source material was blood, sampled during antiretroviral therapy. The receptor's source is an adult with HIV infection. The donor label of this sample is uncertain. V and J are TRBV2 and TRBJ2-3, with 10 nucleotides matching TRBD2. CDR3 residues: CASSVRLMSGRETDTQYF. DNA of the CDR3: TGTGCCAGCAGTGTTAGATTAATGAGCGGGAGGGAAACAGATACGCAGTATTTT.